The 30 T cell receptor beta chains in this list originate from one sample, sequenced in a study of blood T cell repertoires in COVID-19. The table came from immunoSEQ multiplex PCR; TCRdb's copy has only in-frame clones and leaves some out. Of roughly 280,000 clones listed, roughly 90% are singletons. The sequenced material came from peripheral blood. These receptor sequences come from a man aged 50-59 years with acute or convalescent COVID-19.

This clone appeared a single time. The rearrangement joins TRBV3-1 (or the pseudogene TRBV3-2) to TRBJ1-3, with TRBD1 identical over 8 bases. J lost 2 bases, V lost 4 bases, and 4 bases had no gene match. Germline loops: CDR1 LGHDT, CDR2 YNNKEL (reference sequence). This CDR3 contains 15 residues. The CDR3 spells CASSPRQGTGNTIYF. The CDR3 DNA is TGTGCCAGCAGCCCTAGACAGGGGACTGGAAACACCATATATTTT.

This rearrangement joins TRBV20-1 to TRBJ1-5; a weak D match, TRBD1 (5 bases). Germline CDR1 reads DFQATT; CDR2 reads SNEGSKA (reference sequence). V lost 3 bases to trimming and J lost 7 bases, with 19 bases between them. The CDR3 runs 15 residues. CDR3 DNA: TGCAGTGCTAGTATCGAGGACACGAAATACCAGCCCCAGCATTTT. Translating gives CSASIEDTKYQPQHF.

This chain joins TRBV2 and TRBJ2-2; 8 nucleotides align to TRBD2. The V and J ends lost 7 bases and 5 bases, in that order; junction bases with no gene match: 9. This CDR3 region has 15 residues. Germline V gene lookup returns CDR1 SNHLY and CDR2 FYNNEI. CDR3 bases: TGTGCCAGCACCCGGGGGGGGGCTAGAACCGGGGAGCTGTTTTTT. As protein: CASTRGGARTGELFF.

This clone was counted only a few times. This sequence joins TRBV19 and TRBJ2-2, with unresolved D. V dropped 7 bases and J dropped 0 bases, with 9 bases sitting between them. CDR3 length: 14 residues. CDR1 and CDR2 from the germline V gene are LNHDA and SQIVND (reference sequence). CDR3 residues: CASKHKSNTGELFF. CDR3 nucleotide sequence: TGTGCCAGTAAACATAAGTCGAACACCGGGGAGCTGTTTTTT. Full variable domain (missing parts from reference TRBV19 and TRBJ2-2): DGGITQSPKYLFRKEGQNVTLSCEQNLNHDAMYWYRQDPGQGLRLIYYSQIVNDFQKGDIAEGYSVSREKKESFPLTVTSAQKNPTAFYLCASKHKSNTGELFFGEGSRLTVL.

About this clone: The sample contains more than one DNA sequence encoding this CDR3. The J gene is TRBJ2-7, the V gene TRBV5-1; 7 bases line up with TRBD1. From germline, CDR1 is SGHRS and CDR2 YFSETQ. Trimming at V came to 4 bases and at J to 1 base, leaving 5 bases not matched to a gene. This CDR3 has 14 amino acids. CDR3 sequence reads: CASSPGDSSYEQYF. CDR3 DNA sequence: TGCGCCAGCAGCCCAGGGGACAGTTCCTACGAGCAGTACTTC.

V and J are TRBV5-1 and TRBJ1-4; 9 bases are a match to TRBD1. The CDR3 covers 16 residues. The germline CDR1 and CDR2 sequences are SGHRS and YFSETQ. V was clipped by 0 bases and J by 3 bases; unmatched bases: 3. CDR3 coding DNA: TGCGCCAGCAGCTTGGGACAGGGGGAGGCTAATGAAAAACTGTTTTTT. It specifies CASSLGQGEANEKLFF. The entire variable domain, with the rest obtained from reference TRBV5-1 and TRBJ1-4, is as follows: KAGVTQTPRYLIKTRGQQVTLSCSPISGHRSVSWYQQTPGQGLQFLFEYFSETQRNKGNFPGRFSGRQFSNSRSEMNVSTLELGDSALYLCASSLGQGEANEKLFFGSGTQLSVL.

The chain employs TRBV3-1 (or the pseudogene TRBV3-2) and TRBJ1-2; D is perhaps TRBD1 (5 bases). The CDR3 loop spans 13 amino acids. Germline loops: CDR1 LGHDT, CDR2 YNNKEL (reference sequence). With 4 bases removed from V and 7 bases from J, the gap between germline ends came to 13 bases. CDR3 coding DNA: TGTGCCAGCAGCCCCAATTTGGGGGGTGGCTACACCTTC. Amino acid sequence: CASSPNLGGGYTF.

This chain links TRBV6-5 with TRBJ1-6, with D maybe TRBD1 (5 bases). The V gene lost 6 bases and the J gene lost 8 bases, with 14 bases spanning the gap. The V gene's germline CDR1 is MNHEY and CDR2 SVGAGI. The CDR3 has 14 amino acids. In nucleotides, the CDR3 is TGTGCCAGCAGGGGGCCGGGCCGATATTCACCCCTCCACTTT. Translating it yields CASRGPGRYSPLHF.

This clone was observed a few times. V and J are TRBV7-9 and TRBJ2-4; D might be TRBD1 (6 bases). Germline lookup yields CDR1 SEHNR and CDR2 FQNEAQ (reference sequence). The CDR3 length is 16 residues. The germline V and J ends were trimmed by 5 bases and 0 bases, with 14 bases remaining between them. This CDR3 reads CASSPGQMLAKNIQYF. In nucleotides, the CDR3 is TGTGCCAGCAGCCCGGGACAAATGCTAGCCAAAAACATTCAGTACTTC. Full variable domain (missing parts from reference TRBV7-9 and TRBJ2-4): DTGVSQNPRHKITKRGQNVTFRCDPISEHNRLYWYRQTLGQGPEFLTYFQNEAQLEKSRLLSDRFSAERPKGSFSTLEIQRTEQGDSAMYLCASSPGQMLAKNIQYFGAGTRLSVL.

This CDR3 is CASSNPDTEAFF. CDR3 DNA: TGTGCCAGCAGCAATCCCGACACTGAAGCTTTCTTT. The V call is TRBV3-1 (or the pseudogene TRBV3-2), the J call TRBJ1-1; D not resolved. V was shortened by 5 bases and J by 3 bases, with 7 bases between the two germline ends. This CDR3 comprises 12 residues. Germline-derived CDR1 and CDR2 are LGHDT and YNNKEL (reference sequence).

V is TRBV18 and J is TRBJ1-1; D is perhaps TRBD1 (6 bases). The ends were cut back, 3 bases at V and 6 bases at J, with 20 bases in the middle. In germline, CDR1 is KGHSH, CDR2 LQKENI. CDR3 size: 16 residues. The CDR3 DNA is TGTGCCAGCTCACCCTCACGGGGGGGCGTGGGGGCTGAAGCTTTCTTT. Translated: CASSPSRGGVGAEAFF.

The chain links TRBV2 to TRBJ2-7; 9 bases line up with TRBD2. Losses at the gene ends were 3 bases for V and 7 bases for J; bases not matched to a gene: 10. CDR1 is SNHLY and CDR2 is FYNNEI in the germline V gene. This CDR3 is 15 amino acids long. The CDR3 coding sequence is TGTGCCAGCAGTGACCTGGCTAGCGGGGTCTGGGAGCAGTACTTC. Protein: CASSDLASGVWEQYF.

The chain links TRBV30 to TRBJ2-2, with TRBD1 matching over 8 bases. The germline V gene has CDR1 GTSNPN and CDR2 SVGIG (reference sequence). V lost 6 bases, J lost 3 bases, and 6 bases stayed unmatched. The CDR3 has 14 amino acids. The CDR3 loop is CACGQGIDTGELFF. CDR3 nucleotides: TGTGCCTGTGGACAGGGTATCGACACCGGGGAGCTGTTTTTT.

This clone has only one observation. This rearrangement joins TRBV2 to TRBJ1-2, with a possible D match to TRBD1 (6 bases). The CDR3 totals 15 residues. Trimming took 7 bases from V and 1 from J, leaving 16 bases between them. Germline assignment: CDR1 SNHLY and CDR2 FYNNEI. The CDR3 DNA is TGTGCCAGCACTCTAGAGGACAGATTTAACTATGGCTACACCTTC. This gives the protein CASTLEDRFNYGYTF.

The chain carries TRBV19 and TRBJ2-3; D is undetermined. Germline V gene lookup returns CDR1 LNHDA and CDR2 SQIVND (reference sequence). This CDR3 is 11 amino acids long. V was trimmed by 2 bases and J by 6 bases, leaving 3 bases between them. CDR3 sequence (DNA): TGTGCCAGTAGTATACTGGATACGCAGTATTTT. Protein: CASSILDTQYF.

The chain joins TRBV7-3 to TRBJ2-7; D unresolved. Germline V gives CDR1 SGHTA, CDR2 FQGTGA. This CDR3 is built from 16 residues. Trimming stripped 2 bases from V and 5 bases from J, with 19 bases between. CDR3 in DNA: TGTGCCAGCAGCTTACCTGATATTAAAAGCCCCCACGAGCAGTACTTC. Residues: CASSLPDIKSPHEQYF.

V is TRBV27 and J is TRBJ1-2; D perhaps matches TRBD1 (5 bases). The CDR3 spans 12 residues. The germline V gene has CDR1 MNHEY and CDR2 SMNVEV (reference sequence). This chain's CDR3 is CACAQGARGYTF. In nucleotides, the CDR3 is TGTGCTTGCGCCCAAGGGGCGAGAGGCTACACCTTC.

The chain is built from TRBV30 and TRBJ1-5, with TRBD1 matching over 7 bases. The CDR3 is made up of 15 amino acids. V lost 1 base and J lost 6; bases outside the gene matches: 9. Per germline, CDR1 GTSNPN and CDR2 SVGIG (reference sequence). The CDR3: CAWSGPGQRGQPQHF. The CDR3 region has the DNA TGTGCCTGGAGTGGCCCGGGACAGAGGGGTCAGCCCCAGCATTTT. Full variable domain (rest looked up from reference TRBV30 and TRBJ1-5): SQTIHQWPATLVQPVGSPLSLECTVEGTSNPNLYWYRQAAGRGLQLLFYSVGIGQISSEVPQNLSASRPQDRQFILSSKKLLLSDSGFYLCAWSGPGQRGQPQHFGDGTRLSIL.

CDR3: CASSLNPTVYGTDTQYF. The CDR3 nucleotides are TGTGCCAGCAGTCTTAACCCGACAGTATACGGAACAGATACGCAGTATTTT. The gene calls are TRBV27 and TRBJ2-3; tentative D call: TRBD1 (5 bases). V lost 5 bases and J lost 3, with 21 bases in between. The CDR3 consists of 17 residues. Germline V gene sequence: CDR1 MNHEY, CDR2 SMNVEV (reference sequence).

The chain employs TRBV10-1 and TRBJ2-1, with 11 bases lining up with TRBD2. The CDR3 is made up of 16 amino acids. Per germline, CDR1 WNHNN and CDR2 SYGVQD (reference sequence). After removal of 0 bases from V and 9 bases from J, the junction contained 7 bases not matched to a gene. The CDR3 protein is CASSESLTSGGGEQFF. CDR3 bases: TGCGCCAGCAGTGAGTCGTTAACTAGCGGGGGTGGTGAGCAGTTCTTC.

This chain uses TRBV15 with TRBJ2-7; D is perhaps TRBD1 (6 bases). Trimming left V 3 bases short and J 2 bases short, with 11 bases between. CDR3 length equals 14 residues. Germline V gene lookup returns CDR1 LNHNV and CDR2 YYDKDF (reference sequence). The CDR3 nucleotides read TGTGCCACCAGCAGGGAGACAGGAGCCTACGAGCAGTACTTC. It encodes CATSRETGAYEQYF.

The J gene is TRBJ1-5, the V gene TRBV20-1; no reliable D call. Trimming removed 3 bases from V and 8 bases from J, with 11 bases in between. This CDR3 has 12 amino acids. CDR1 and CDR2 from the germline V gene are DFQATT and SNEGSKA (reference sequence). This CDR3 is CSASIGEKPQHF. The CDR3 coding sequence is TGCAGTGCTAGTATCGGGGAAAAGCCCCAGCATTTT.

V usage is TRBV7-3 and J usage is TRBJ1-4, with D hard to call. With 5 bases removed from V and 4 bases from J, the gap between germline ends came to 14 bases. Germline CDR1 and CDR2: SGHTA and FQGTGA. CDR3 size: 15 residues. Written as DNA, the CDR3 is TGTGCCAGCAGCCTCGGTTTAGGCGGTAATGAAAAACTGTTTTTT. Protein product: CASSLGLGGNEKLFF. Supplemented by reference TRBV7-3 and TRBJ1-4, the full variable domain reads GAGVSQTPSNKVTEKGKYVELRCDPISGHTALYWYRQSLGQGPEFLIYFQGTGAADDSGLPNDRFFAVRPEGSVSTLKIQRTERGDSAVYLCASSLGLGGNEKLFFGSGTQLSVL.

The gene calls are TRBV7-9 and TRBJ1-2, with D maybe TRBD1 (6 bases). Trimming removed 5 bases from V and 5 bases from J, with 9 bases in between. Germline V gives CDR1 SEHNR, CDR2 FQNEAQ (reference sequence). The CDR3 runs to 12 residues. CDR3: CASSDRKYGYTF. The CDR3 DNA sequence: TGTGCCAGCAGCGACAGGAAATATGGCTACACCTTC.

J is TRBJ2-3 and V is TRBV5-8; 10 nucleotides align to TRBD2. This CDR3 region has 17 residues. The J segment lost 0 bases and the V segment lost 4 bases, leaving 8 bases of the junction unmatched. The V gene's germline CDR1 is SGHTS and CDR2 YDEGEE. The CDR3 nucleotides read TGTGCCAGCAGCATACAAATGACTAGCGGGAGCACAGATACGCAGTATTTT. This translates into CASSIQMTSGSTDTQYF. Combining the CDR3 with reference TRBV5-8 and TRBJ2-3 gives the whole variable domain EAGVTQSPTHLIKTRGQQATLRCSPISGHTSVYWYQQALGLGLQFLLWYDEGEERNRGNFPPRFSGRQFPNYSSELNVNALELEDSALYLCASSIQMTSGSTDTQYFGPGTRLTVL.

The genes are TRBV2 and TRBJ2-5; 7 bases align to TRBD1. This CDR3 comprises 13 residues. Germline V lookup: CDR1 SNHLY, CDR2 FYNNEI. J gave up 4 bases and V 7 bases, and 6 bases lay outside the gene matches. In DNA, the CDR3 is TGTGCCAGCAAACGGGACAGACTAGAGACCCAGTACTTC. Protein: CASKRDRLETQYF.

A single count supports this clone. V usage is TRBV3-1 (or the pseudogene TRBV3-2) and J usage is TRBJ1-2; D unresolved. Trimming stripped 1 base from V and 4 bases from J, with 13 bases between. The V gene's germline CDR1 is LGHDT and CDR2 YNNKEL (reference sequence). This CDR3 contains 15 residues. CDR3 region: CASSQVGEGGYGYTF. Written as DNA, the CDR3 is TGTGCCAGCAGCCAAGTCGGGGAAGGAGGCTATGGCTACACCTTC.

The chain is built from TRBV2 and TRBJ2-3; D is unclear. V lost 8 bases and J lost 0, with 12 bases in between. This CDR3 has 14 residues. CDR1 is SNHLY and CDR2 is FYNNEI in the germline V gene. CDR3 coding DNA: TGTGCCAGCGTCCCGTCAACTAGCACAGATACGCAGTATTTT. Its translation is CASVPSTSTDTQYF.

V usage is TRBV6-5 and J usage is TRBJ2-1, with 8 bases matching TRBD2. The J segment lost 8 bases and the V segment lost 2 bases, leaving 8 bases of the junction unmatched. From germline, CDR1 is MNHEY and CDR2 SVGAGI. CDR3 length: 15 amino acids. Written as DNA, the CDR3 is TGTGCCAGCAGTTACGGGGGACTAGTTACCTATGAGCAGTTCTTC. It translates to CASSYGGLVTYEQFF.

The chain recombines TRBV6-5 with TRBJ2-7; D is unresolved. This CDR3 region has 14 residues. Germline V gene sequence: CDR1 MNHEY, CDR2 SVGAGI. V gave up 6 bases and J gave up 0 bases, with 12 bases separating them. The CDR3 here is CASSQFLSSYEQYF. DNA for the CDR3: TGTGCCAGCAGCCAATTCCTGAGCTCCTACGAGCAGTACTTC.